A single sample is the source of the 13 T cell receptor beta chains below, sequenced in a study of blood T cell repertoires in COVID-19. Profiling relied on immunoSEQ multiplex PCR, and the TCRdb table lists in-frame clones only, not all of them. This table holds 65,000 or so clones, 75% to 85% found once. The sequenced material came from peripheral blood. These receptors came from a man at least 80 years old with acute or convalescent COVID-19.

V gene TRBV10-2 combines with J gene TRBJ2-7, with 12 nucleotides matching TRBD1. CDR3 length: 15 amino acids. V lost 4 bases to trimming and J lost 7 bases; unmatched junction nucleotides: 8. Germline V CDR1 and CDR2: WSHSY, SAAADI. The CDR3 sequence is CASSVPGQGALEQYF. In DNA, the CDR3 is TGCGCCAGCAGTGTACCGGGACAGGGGGCGCTTGAGCAGTACTTC.

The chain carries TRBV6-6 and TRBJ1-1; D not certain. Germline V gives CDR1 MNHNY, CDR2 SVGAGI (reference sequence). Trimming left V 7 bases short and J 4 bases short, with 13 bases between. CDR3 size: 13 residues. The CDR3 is CASTSQPGTEAFF. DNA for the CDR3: TGTGCCAGCACCTCCCAACCGGGCACTGAAGCTTTCTTT.

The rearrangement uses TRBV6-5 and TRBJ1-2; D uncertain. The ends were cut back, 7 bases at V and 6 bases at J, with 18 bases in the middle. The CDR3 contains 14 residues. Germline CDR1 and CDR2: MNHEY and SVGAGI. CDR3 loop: CASTRRPEADGYTF. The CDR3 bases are TGTGCCAGCACCCGGCGGCCAGAGGCAGATGGCTACACCTTC.

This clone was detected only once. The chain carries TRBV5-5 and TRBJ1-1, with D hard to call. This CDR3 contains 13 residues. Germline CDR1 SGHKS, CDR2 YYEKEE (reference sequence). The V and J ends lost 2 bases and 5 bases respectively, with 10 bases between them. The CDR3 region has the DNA TGTGCCAGCAGCTTCGGGGTATTGACTGAAGCTTTCTTT. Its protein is CASSFGVLTEAFF.

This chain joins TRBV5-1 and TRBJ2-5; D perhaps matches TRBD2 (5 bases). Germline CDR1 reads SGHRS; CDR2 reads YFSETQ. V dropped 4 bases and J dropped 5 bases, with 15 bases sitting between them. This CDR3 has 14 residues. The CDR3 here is CASSRRALDETQYF. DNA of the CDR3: TGCGCCAGCAGCCGACGAGCACTAGATGAGACCCAGTACTTC.

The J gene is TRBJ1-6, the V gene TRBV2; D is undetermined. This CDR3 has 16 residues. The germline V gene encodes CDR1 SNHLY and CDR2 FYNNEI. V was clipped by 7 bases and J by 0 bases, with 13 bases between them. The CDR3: CASNLLVSSYNSPLHF. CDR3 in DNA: TGTGCCAGCAACCTCCTGGTTAGCTCCTATAATTCACCCCTCCACTTT.

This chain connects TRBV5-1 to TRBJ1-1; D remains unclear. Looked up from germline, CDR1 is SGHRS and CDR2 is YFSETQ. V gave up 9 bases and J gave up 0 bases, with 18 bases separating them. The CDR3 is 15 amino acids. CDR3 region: CATKPAEAMNTEAFF. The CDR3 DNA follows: TGCGCCACGAAACCCGCCGAGGCTATGAACACTGAAGCTTTCTTT.

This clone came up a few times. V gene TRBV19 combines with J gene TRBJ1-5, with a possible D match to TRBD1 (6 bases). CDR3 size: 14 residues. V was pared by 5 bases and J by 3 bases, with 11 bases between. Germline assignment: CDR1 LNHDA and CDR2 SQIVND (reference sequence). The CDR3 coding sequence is TGTGCCAGTAGTGGAACAGGGTACAATCAGCCCCAGCATTTT. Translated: CASSGTGYNQPQHF.

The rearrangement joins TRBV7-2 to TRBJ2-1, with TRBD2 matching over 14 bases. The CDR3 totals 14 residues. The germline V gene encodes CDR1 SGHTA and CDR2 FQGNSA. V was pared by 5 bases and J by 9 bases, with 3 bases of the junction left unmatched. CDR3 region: CASSEGLAGAEQFF. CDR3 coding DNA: TGTGCCAGCAGCGAGGGACTAGCGGGGGCTGAGCAGTTCTTC.

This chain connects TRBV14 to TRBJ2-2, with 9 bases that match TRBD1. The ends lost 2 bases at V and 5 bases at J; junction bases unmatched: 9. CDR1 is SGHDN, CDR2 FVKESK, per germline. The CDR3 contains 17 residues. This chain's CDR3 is CASSQLSGTGRTGELFF. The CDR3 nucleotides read TGTGCCAGCAGCCAACTATCCGGGACAGGGAGGACCGGGGAGCTGTTTTTT.

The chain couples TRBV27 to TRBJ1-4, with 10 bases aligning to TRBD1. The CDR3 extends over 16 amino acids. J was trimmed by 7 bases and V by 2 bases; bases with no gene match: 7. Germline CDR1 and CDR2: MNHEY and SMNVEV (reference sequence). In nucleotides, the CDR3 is TGTGCCAGCAGTTTACAACCGGGACAGGGGTTTGAAAAACTGTTTTTT. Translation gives CASSLQPGQGFEKLFF.

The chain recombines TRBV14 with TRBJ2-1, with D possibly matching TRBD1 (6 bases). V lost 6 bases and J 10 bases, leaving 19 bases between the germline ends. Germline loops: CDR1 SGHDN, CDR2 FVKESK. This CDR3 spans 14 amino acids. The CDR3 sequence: CASSRHRTDREQFF. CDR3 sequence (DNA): TGTGCCAGCAGTCGCCACCGGACAGATCGGGAGCAGTTCTTC.

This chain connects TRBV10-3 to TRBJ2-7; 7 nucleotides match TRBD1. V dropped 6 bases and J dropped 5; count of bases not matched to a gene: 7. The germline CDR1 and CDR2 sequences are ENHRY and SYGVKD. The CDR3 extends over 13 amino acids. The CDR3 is CAIRDRDRDEQYF. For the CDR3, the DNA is TGTGCCATCAGAGACCGGGACAGAGACGAGCAGTACTTC.